Sequencing of this T cell receptor beta chain was carried out in a study of OX40 agonist ivuxolimab in advanced cancers. The germline CDR1 and CDR2 sequences are SEHNR and FQNEAQ (reference sequence). The CDR3 contains 14 residues. The V end lost 2 bases, the J end lost 3 bases, and 11 bases lay between the germline ends. Repertoires were generated with immunoSEQ multiplex PCR, while TCRdb's copy carries only in-frame clones and drops some. The sample includes fewer than 45,000 clones, more than 70% of them seen just once. Sample: CD4+ or CD8+ T cells sorted from blood, taken in a trial of the OX40 agonist ivuxolimab. The genes are TRBV7-9 and TRBJ2-7, with D possibly being TRBD2 (5 bases). The TCR was taken from an adult with an advanced solid tumor such as melanoma, head and neck, liver or kidney cancer. The CDR3 DNA is TGTGCCAGCAGCTTAATCCCGGGATTCTACGAGCAGTACTTC. It encodes CASSLIPGFYEQYF.